The sequence of this T cell receptor (beta chain) was determined in a study of T cell changes during pregnancy in multiple sclerosis. This clone was counted once. Clones were sequenced by immunoSEQ multiplex PCR, and TCRdb holds only the in-frame ones, with some missing. The repertoire has about 49,000 clones, almost 90% of them found once; the top ten carry about 5.1%. The sequences come from peripheral blood, collected after pregnancy. The receptor was isolated from a female donor in good health, enrolled as a control in a pregnancy study.

CDR3 in DNA: TGTGCCAGCAGTGAACTGGACAGGGATTATGCTGAAGCTTTCTTT. Amino acid sequence: CASSELDRDYAEAFF. V usage is TRBV25-1 and J usage is TRBJ1-1; 8 bases match TRBD1. The CDR3 extends over 15 amino acids. CDR1 is MGHDK and CDR2 is SYGVNS in the germline V gene. V gave up 2 bases and J gave up 6 bases; unmatched junction bases: 8.